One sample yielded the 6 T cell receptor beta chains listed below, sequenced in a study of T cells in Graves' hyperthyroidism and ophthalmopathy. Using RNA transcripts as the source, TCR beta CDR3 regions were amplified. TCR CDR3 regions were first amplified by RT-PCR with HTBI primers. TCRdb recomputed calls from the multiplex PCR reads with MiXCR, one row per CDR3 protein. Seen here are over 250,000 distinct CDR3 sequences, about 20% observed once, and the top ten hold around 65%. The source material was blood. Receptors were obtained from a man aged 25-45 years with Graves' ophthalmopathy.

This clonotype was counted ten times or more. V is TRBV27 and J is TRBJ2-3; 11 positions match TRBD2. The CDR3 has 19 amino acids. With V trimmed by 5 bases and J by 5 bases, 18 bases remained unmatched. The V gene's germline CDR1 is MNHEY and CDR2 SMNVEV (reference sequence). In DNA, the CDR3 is TGTGCCAGCAGTCCCCTCGGGATTCATAGCGGGAGGGCCGGAGATACGCAGTATTTT. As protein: CASSPLGIHSGRAGDTQYF.

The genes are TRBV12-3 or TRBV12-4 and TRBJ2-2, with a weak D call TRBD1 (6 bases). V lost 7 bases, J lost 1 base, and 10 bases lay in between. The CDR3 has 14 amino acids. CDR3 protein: CASIGRGNTGELFF. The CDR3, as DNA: TGTGCCAGCATCGGCAGGGGGAACACCGGGGAGCTGTTTTTT.

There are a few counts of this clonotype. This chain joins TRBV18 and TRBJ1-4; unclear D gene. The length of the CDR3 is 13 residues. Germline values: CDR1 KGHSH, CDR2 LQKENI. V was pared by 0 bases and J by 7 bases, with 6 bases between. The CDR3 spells CASSPPRSEKLFF. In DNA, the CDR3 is TGTGCCAGCTCACCACCGAGGAGTGAAAAACTGTTTTTT.

The chain's CDR3 is CAWSLWGTNEKLFF. The CDR3 nucleotides are TGTGCCTGGAGTTTGTGGGGAACTAATGAAAAACTGTTTTTT. The gene calls are TRBV30 and TRBJ1-4; no reliable D call. V was clipped by 2 bases and J by 1 base, with 8 bases between them. CDR1 is GTSNPN and CDR2 is SVGIG in the germline V gene (reference sequence). This CDR3 region has 14 residues. The whole variable domain, remainder taken from reference TRBV30 and TRBJ1-4, is SQTIHQWPATLVQPVGSPLSLECTVEGTSNPNLYWYRQAAGRGLQLLFYSVGIGQISSEVPQNLSASRPQDRQFILSSKKLLLSDSGFYLCAWSLWGTNEKLFFGSGTQLSVL.

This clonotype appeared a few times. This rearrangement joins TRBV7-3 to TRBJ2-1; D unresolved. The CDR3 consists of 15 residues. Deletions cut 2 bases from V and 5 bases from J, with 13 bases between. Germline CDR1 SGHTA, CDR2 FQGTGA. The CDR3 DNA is TGTGCCAGCAGCTTACCAGCAGATCTACACAATGAGCAGTTCTTC. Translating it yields CASSLPADLHNEQFF.

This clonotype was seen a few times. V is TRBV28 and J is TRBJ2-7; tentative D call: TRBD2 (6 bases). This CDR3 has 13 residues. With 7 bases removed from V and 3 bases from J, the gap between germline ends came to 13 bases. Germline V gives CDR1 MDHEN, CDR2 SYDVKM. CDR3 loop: CASTMGLFYEQYF. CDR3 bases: TGTGCCAGCACCATGGGACTGTTCTACGAGCAGTACTTC.